This T cell receptor (beta chain) came from a study of CD8 T cells in Susac syndrome. This CDR3 has 16 residues. V was trimmed by 6 bases and J by 0 bases, leaving 17 bases between them. The authors reverse transcribed roughly 0.5 to 1 ug RNA with random hexamers. MiXCR, applied by TCRdb to the immunoSEQ multiplex PCR reads, yields one record per CDR3 protein. This table has fewer than 80,000 distinct CDR3 sequences, about 94% appearing once. The sequenced sample was CD8+ T cells from PBMCs. The chain recombines TRBV23-1 with TRBJ1-1; D is undetermined. TRBV23-1 carries the ORF label, with uncertain function. The clonotype was recovered from a human donor with multiple sclerosis. CDR3: CASSHKHPYMNTEAFF. In DNA, the CDR3 is TGCGCCAGCAGCCACAAACACCCCTACATGAACACTGAAGCTTTCTTT.